A single sample is the source of the 21 T cell receptor beta chains below, sequenced in a study of T-cell reconstitution after alpha-beta-depleted transplantation in children. TCRbeta library preparation incorporated unique molecular identifiers. TCRdb recomputed calls from the PCR reads with MiXCR, one row per CDR3 protein. Among around 200,000 distinct CDR3 sequences listed, approximately 15% were seen once. This specimen was PBMCs, mostly from graft donor cells, taken 360 days after TCRalphabeta/CD19-depleted stem cell transplant. The receptors derive from a male patient aged 2 to 9 who had a stem cell transplant for acute lymphoblastic leukemia, so the T cells may come from the graft donor.

This chain links TRBV12-3 or TRBV12-4 with TRBJ1-3; D possibly corresponds to TRBD1 (5 bases). With 7 bases removed from V and 0 bases from J, the gap between germline ends came to 16 bases. The CDR3 extends over 16 amino acids. As DNA, the CDR3 is TGTGCCAGCACCGTGGGGCCCGAACACTCTGGAAACACCATATATTTT. This codes for CASTVGPEHSGNTIYF.

The chain recombines TRBV12-3 or TRBV12-4 with TRBJ1-1; D might be TRBD1 (6 bases). The CDR3 is made up of 12 amino acids. Between the trimmed V and J ends, which lost 6 bases and 7 bases, there was a span of 12 bases. CDR3 nucleotide sequence: TGTGCCAGCAGCCGGGGCAGGGGTGAAGCTTTCTTT. Translated, it gives CASSRGRGEAFF.

The J gene is TRBJ2-3, the V gene TRBV2; D perhaps matches TRBD2 (5 bases). The CDR3 spans 14 residues. With 6 bases removed from V and 2 bases from J, the gap between germline ends came to 12 bases. Germline CDR1 and CDR2: SNHLY and FYNNEI. This CDR3 reads CASRLDSPTDTQYF. The CDR3 DNA is TGTGCCAGCAGGTTGGACTCTCCCACAGATACGCAGTATTTT. Full variable domain (outside the CDR3, taken from reference TRBV2 and TRBJ2-3): EPEVTQTPSHQVTQMGQEVILRCVPISNHLYFYWYRQILGQKVEFLVSFYNNEISEKSEIFDDQFSVERPDGSNFTLKIRSTKLEDSAMYFCASRLDSPTDTQYFGPGTRLTVL.

The CDR3 loop reads CASSPGIFYYEQYF. The CDR3 DNA sequence: TGTGCCAGCAGCCCCGGGATTTTTTATTACGAGCAGTACTTC. The J gene is TRBJ2-7, the V gene TRBV6-2 or TRBV6-3; TRBD2 is a possible D gene (5 bases). The V and J ends lost 6 bases and 4 bases respectively, with 16 bases between them. CDR3 length equals 14 residues. CDR1 is MNHEY and CDR2 is SVGEGT in the germline V gene.

The V gene is TRBV6-5, the J gene TRBJ2-7, with D perhaps matching TRBD1 (6 bases). Germline-derived CDR1 and CDR2 are MNHEY and SVGAGI. V was cut by 0 bases and J by 4 bases, with 10 bases left in between. The CDR3 has 14 residues. The DNA of the CDR3 is TGTGCCAGCAGTTACTCGGGACACCCATACGAGCAGTACTTC. Its protein is CASSYSGHPYEQYF.

Comment on this clonotype: This clone may be a read error of a much larger clone one base away. Given the absence of the conserved phenylalanine or tryptophan at the CDR3 end, a read error is likely. The chain couples TRBV29-1 to TRBJ1-1; D not certain. With 5 bases removed from V and 4 bases from J, the gap between germline ends came to 14 bases. The length of the CDR3 is 13 residues. Germline CDR1 reads SQVTM; CDR2 reads ANQGSEA. CDR3 sequence reads: CSVQRVLSTEAFY. Written as DNA, the CDR3 is TGCAGCGTTCAGAGGGTTTTGAGCACTGAAGCTTTCTAT.

CDR3 residues: CASSLTGTENEKLFF. CDR3 DNA: TGTGCCAGCAGCTTAACGGGGACAGAGAATGAAAAACTGTTTTTT. The V call is TRBV7-2, the J call TRBJ1-4; 7 bases match TRBD1. In germline, CDR1 is SGHTA, CDR2 FQGNSA. CDR3 size: 15 residues. V lost 2 bases, J lost 5 bases, and 5 bases stayed unmatched.

V gene TRBV29-1 combines with J gene TRBJ2-7, with D perhaps matching TRBD1 (6 bases). This CDR3 region has 16 residues. Germline CDR1 reads SQVTM; CDR2 reads ANQGSEA. The V and J ends lost 0 bases and 0 bases respectively, with 15 bases between them. CDR3 in amino acids: CSVEDPQGRTSYEQYF. CDR3 DNA: TGCAGCGTTGAAGACCCTCAGGGGCGTACCTCCTACGAGCAGTACTTC.

This clonotype was seen only a few times. This chain links TRBV20-1 with TRBJ2-7; 7 nucleotides agree with TRBD1. The CDR3 extends over 12 amino acids. Germline CDR1 DFQATT, CDR2 SNEGSKA (reference sequence). The V and J ends lost 5 bases and 3 bases, in that order; junction bases with no gene match: 4. Here the CDR3 reads CSAWDRVYEQYF. The CDR3 DNA reads as TGCAGTGCTTGGGACAGAGTCTACGAGCAGTACTTC.

The J gene is TRBJ2-1, the V gene TRBV29-1; D gene uncertain. The V end lost 5 bases, the J end lost 6 bases, and 8 bases lay between the germline ends. The germline V gene has CDR1 SQVTM and CDR2 ANQGSEA. The CDR3 is made up of 11 amino acids. The CDR3 DNA is TGCAGCGTTAGACACCTCAATGAGCAGTTCTTC. Encoded protein: CSVRHLNEQFF.

This rearrangement joins TRBV4-2 to TRBJ1-1; D gene uncertain. The length of the CDR3 is 15 residues. CDR1 and CDR2 (germline): LGHNA, YNFKEQ. V gave up 0 bases and J gave up 0 bases, with 8 bases separating them. The DNA of the CDR3 is TGTGCCAGCAGCCAAGATCCGGCTCTGAACACTGAAGCTTTCTTT. Protein product: CASSQDPALNTEAFF.

This chain links TRBV5-1 with TRBJ2-2; D is unresolved. The V end lost 4 bases, the J end lost 0 bases, and 10 bases lay between the germline ends. Germline V lookup: CDR1 SGHRS, CDR2 YFSETQ. This CDR3 spans 15 amino acids. CDR3 DNA sequence: TGCGCCAGCAGCACTGGATCCACGAACACCGGGGAGCTGTTTTTT. Translated, it gives CASSTGSTNTGELFF.

This chain's CDR3 is CASSFIWGLNTDTQYF. Written as DNA, the CDR3 is TGTGCCAGCAGCTTTATTTGGGGACTAAACACAGATACGCAGTATTTT. The genes are TRBV13 and TRBJ2-3; TRBD2 aligns across 7 bases. The V gene end was trimmed by 3 bases and the J gene end by 2 bases; junction bases not matched to a gene: 8. CDR1 PRHDT and CDR2 FYEKMQ come from the germline V gene (reference sequence). This CDR3 contains 16 residues.

This clonotype has just a few counts. The rearrangement links TRBV10-3 to TRBJ1-5; maybe TRBD1 (5 bases). CDR1 and CDR2 (germline): ENHRY, SYGVKD. The CDR3 is 15 residues long. Trimming shortened V by 3 bases and J by 3 bases, and 12 bases separated the two germline ends. CDR3 nucleotide sequence: TGTGCCATCAGTGAAGTAGACAGACCCAATCAGCCCCAGCATTTT. As protein: CAISEVDRPNQPQHF.

This clonotype was counted a few times. This rearrangement joins TRBV29-1 to TRBJ1-5; 7 bases are shared with TRBD1. The CDR3 sequence is 15 residues long. Trimming took 5 bases from V and 5 from J; bases not matched to a gene: 12. Germline V lookup: CDR1 SQVTM, CDR2 ANQGSEA. DNA of the CDR3: TGCAGCGTTCTGTTCGGCAGGGGGGTTGATCAGCCCCAGCATTTT. Translated, it gives CSVLFGRGVDQPQHF.

This clonotype was seen a few times. The chain combines TRBV5-1 with TRBJ1-1, with 8 bases matching TRBD1. This CDR3 comprises 15 residues. The V and J ends lost 1 base and 7 bases, in that order; junction bases with no gene match: 9. Germline-derived CDR1 and CDR2 are SGHRS and YFSETQ. The CDR3 region has the DNA TGCGCCAGCAGCTTGCCGGTCGGGACAGGCAGTGAAGCTTTCTTT. Translated: CASSLPVGTGSEAFF.

The chain has TRBV19 and TRBJ2-3, with 7 bases lining up with TRBD1. Germline CDR1 and CDR2: LNHDA and SQIVND (reference sequence). The CDR3 is made up of 14 amino acids. The V segment lost 3 bases and the J segment 1 base; nucleotides outside the gene matches: 1. DNA of the CDR3: TGTGCCAGTAGTATCGGACAGGGCACAGATACGCAGTATTTT. As protein: CASSIGQGTDTQYF.

Here the CDR3 DNA reads TGTGCCACCAGCAGAGATGTCCCGGCGGCTGCCACCTTC. It translates to CATSRDVPAAATF. The chain recombines TRBV15 with TRBJ1-2; D ambiguous. V gave up 0 bases and J gave up 13 bases, with 15 bases separating them. Germline loops: CDR1 LNHNV, CDR2 YYDKDF (reference sequence). The CDR3 loop spans 13 amino acids.

J is TRBJ2-3 and V is TRBV29-1, with D unclear. Germline lookup yields CDR1 SQVTM and CDR2 ANQGSEA. V was trimmed by 6 bases and J by 0 bases, leaving 13 bases between them. The length of the CDR3 is 14 residues. CDR3 coding DNA: TGCAGCGTGCTAACAAACCCTAGCACAGATACGCAGTATTTT. This sequence encodes CSVLTNPSTDTQYF.

The chain joins TRBV12-3 or TRBV12-4 to TRBJ1-1; D gene ambiguous. The CDR3 has 15 residues. V was clipped by 6 bases and J by 0 bases, with 14 bases between them. The CDR3 bases are TGTGCCAGCAGCCAACACAGACGAATGAACACTGAAGCTTTCTTT. Residues: CASSQHRRMNTEAFF.

This clonotype was counted ten times or more. The chain couples TRBV12-3 or TRBV12-4 to TRBJ2-3; D remains ambiguous. The ends were cut back, 7 bases at V and 0 bases at J, with 14 bases in the middle. The CDR3 loop spans 15 amino acids. The DNA for the CDR3 is TGTGCCAGCACCCGAGTCAGTGCTAGCACAGATACGCAGTATTTT. Translated, it gives CASTRVSASTDTQYF.